This TCR beta chain was profiled in a study of T-cell memory formation after mild COVID-19. The study's findings and limits: Clones contracting across day 15 to 85 had a balanced CD4/CD8 profile; later expanding clones leaned CD4+.

TCR alpha and TCR beta cDNA libraries carrying sample barcodes and UMIs were produced by 5'RACE using constant-segment primers. Using its own MiXCR run on the 5' RACE reads, TCRdb lists one record per CDR3 protein. This table has a few hundred thousand distinct CDR3 sequences, about 10% appearing once. This clonotype was seen only a few times. Its antigen is as yet unknown. The CDR3 spans 12 residues. Deletions cut 6 bases from V and 5 bases from J, with 10 bases between. CDR1 and CDR2 (germline): SNHLY, FYNNEI. The chain links TRBV2 to TRBJ1-1; D possibly corresponds to TRBD1 (5 bases). The receptor comes from a man between 18 and 35 years old who had mild COVID-19 (a few samples of this study predate the infection). Cell type and time point are not known. Source material: PBMCs or a T cell subset sorted from them (not recorded which). CDR3 sequence: CASRDDSTEAFF. CDR3 nucleotides: TGTGCCAGCAGAGACGACAGTACTGAAGCTTTCTTT. Variable domain in full (rest from reference TRBV2 and TRBJ1-1): EPEVTQTPSHQVTQMGQEVILRCVPISNHLYFYWYRQILGQKVEFLVSFYNNEISEKSEIFDDQFSVERPDGSNFTLKIRSTKLEDSAMYFCASRDDSTEAFFGQGTRLTVV.